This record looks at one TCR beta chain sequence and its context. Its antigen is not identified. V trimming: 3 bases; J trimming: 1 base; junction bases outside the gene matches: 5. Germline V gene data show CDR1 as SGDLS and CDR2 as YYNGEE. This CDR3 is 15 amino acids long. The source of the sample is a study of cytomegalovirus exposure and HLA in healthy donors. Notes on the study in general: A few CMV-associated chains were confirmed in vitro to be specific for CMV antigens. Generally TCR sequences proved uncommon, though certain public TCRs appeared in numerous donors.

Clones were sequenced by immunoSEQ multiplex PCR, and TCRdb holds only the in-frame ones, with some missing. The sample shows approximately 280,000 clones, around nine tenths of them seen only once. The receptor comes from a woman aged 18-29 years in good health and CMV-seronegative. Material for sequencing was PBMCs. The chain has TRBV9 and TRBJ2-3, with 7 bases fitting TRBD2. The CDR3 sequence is CASSATSAGTDTQYF. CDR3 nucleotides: TGTGCCAGCAGCGCAACTAGCGCGGGCACAGATACGCAGTATTTT.